This TCR beta chain was obtained from a study of T cell changes during pregnancy in multiple sclerosis. CDR3 length: 15 amino acids. With V trimmed by 4 bases and J by 2 bases, 8 bases remained unmatched. Germline CDR1 SGHDT, CDR2 YYEEEE. TCRdb's copy holds only in-frame clones and misses some; the assay was immunoSEQ multiplex PCR. The sample records approximately 100,000 clones, about 91% being singletons. The receptor was derived from a female donor with multiple sclerosis, enrolled in a pregnancy study. V gene TRBV5-6 combines with J gene TRBJ1-1; 7 bases match TRBD1. Sequencing was performed on peripheral blood, taken in the second trimester of pregnancy. This CDR3 is CASSRSHRGNTEAFF. The DNA for the CDR3 is TGTGCCAGCAGCCGATCCCACAGGGGAAACACTGAAGCTTTCTTT.